The TCR beta chain under discussion was sequenced for a study of blood T cell repertoires in COVID-19. Study-level information: COVID-19 samples, acute and convalescent, were from the United States, Italy and Spain. In each case, the material was cDNA or gDNA derived from T cells, B-cell-depleted T cells, or PBMCs.

Per the germline V gene, CDR1 is SGHRS and CDR2 is YFSETQ. The CDR3 spans 15 residues. V lost 4 bases and J lost 5; bases outside the gene matches: 8. In the authors' workflow: Quantification of nucleated cells was approximated via reference gene primer amplification. Profiled with immunoSEQ multiplex PCR; TCRdb holds only in-frame clones, not every one. V and J calls and clone size come straight from that table; D and trimming were deduced from the DNA. The sample lists some 190,000 clones, about 88% occurring once. The TCR sequence derives from a woman between 35 and 50 years old who had recovered from COVID-19. The chain combines TRBV5-1 with TRBJ2-5; 10 bases are a match to TRBD1. What was sequenced was peripheral blood. The CDR3 loop reads CASSTQTGGGETQYF. CDR3 nucleotide sequence: TGCGCCAGCAGCACCCAGACAGGGGGCGGGGAGACCCAGTACTTC.